Shown below are 16 T cell receptor beta chains from a single sample sequenced in a study of Graves' ophthalmopathy and Graves' hyperthyroidism. The authors amplified TCR beta CDR3 regions from RNA transcripts. Scientists carried out first-round RT-PCR using HTBI primers and then a second-round multiplex PCR. One entry per CDR3 protein, called by TCRdb with MiXCR from the multiplex PCR reads. This table holds approximately 640,000 distinct CDR3 sequences, roughly 39% found once. The sequencing sample was made of peripheral blood. These receptors all come from an adult man with Graves' ophthalmopathy.

This clonotype was recorded at least ten times. The CDR3 nucleotides are TGTGCCAGCAGCCAAGACTCTGGGGCCAACGTCCTGACTTTC. Amino acid sequence: CASSQDSGANVLTF. The chain is built from TRBV7-9 and TRBJ2-6; no clear D gene. The CDR3 contains 14 residues. From germline, CDR1 is SEHNR and CDR2 FQNEAQ (reference sequence). V lost 5 bases to trimming and J lost 0 bases, with 5 bases between them.

The genes are TRBV2 and TRBJ1-6, with 10 nucleotides matching TRBD1. There are 14 residues in the CDR3. Germline V gene data show CDR1 as SNHLY and CDR2 as FYNNEI. V gave up 7 bases and J gave up 10 bases; unmatched junction bases: 7. CDR3 sequence: CASTTGTGESPLHF. CDR3 in DNA: TGTGCCAGCACCACCGGGACAGGGGAATCACCCCTCCACTTT.

This clonotype has ten or more counts. The chain links TRBV7-8 to TRBJ1-1, with unresolved D. Trimming took 4 bases from V and 5 from J, leaving 8 bases between them. The germline CDR1 and CDR2 sequences are SGHVS and FQNEAQ. The CDR3 totals 12 residues. CDR3 region: CASSSTATEAFF. DNA of the CDR3: TGTGCCAGCAGCTCCACAGCGACTGAAGCTTTCTTT.

Many counts were recorded for this clonotype. This sequence joins TRBV19 and TRBJ1-2; D possibly corresponds to TRBD1 (5 bases). Trimming pared 7 bases from V and 8 bases from J, leaving 14 bases between. Germline V gene data show CDR1 as LNHDA and CDR2 as SQIVND (reference sequence). CDR3 size: 12 residues. CDR3 coding DNA: TGTGCCAGTAAGGGGTCCTTTGGCGGCTACACCTTC. As protein: CASKGSFGGYTF. Complete variable domain (other parts from reference TRBV19 and TRBJ1-2): DGGITQSPKYLFRKEGQNVTLSCEQNLNHDAMYWYRQDPGQGLRLIYYSQIVNDFQKGDIAEGYSVSREKKESFPLTVTSAQKNPTAFYLCASKGSFGGYTFGSGTRLTVV.

Concerning this clonotype itself: This is likely a read error, given that the CDR3 carries no conserved phenylalanine or tryptophan at its end. Because the CDR3's place on the DNA is in doubt, the DNA is left out and the CDR3 is given as listed by TCRdb. The CDR3: CASSVSGVVT. The V call is TRBV2, the J call TRBJ2-6; the table gives TRBD2 as D, unverified against the DNA. A total of 10 residues make up the CDR3, ends included. The germline gives CDR1 SNHLY, CDR2 FYNNEI.

The V and J genes are TRBV9 and TRBJ1-3; D is undetermined. CDR1 is SGDLS and CDR2 is YYNGEE in the germline V gene. The CDR3 runs 16 residues. V dropped 4 bases and J dropped 0 bases, with 14 bases sitting between them. This chain's CDR3 is CASSHRDGRSGNTIYF. Written as DNA, the CDR3 is TGTGCCAGCAGCCACCGAGACGGGCGCTCTGGAAACACCATATATTTT.

This clonotype was seen many times. The V and J genes are TRBV12-3 or TRBV12-4 and TRBJ1-4; D perhaps matches TRBD1 (5 bases). This CDR3 region has 15 residues. Between the trimmed V and J ends, which lost 2 bases and 2 bases, there was a span of 9 bases. CDR3 DNA sequence: TGTGCCAGCAGTTTAAACCGACAGACTAATGAAAAACTGTTTTTT. Protein sequence: CASSLNRQTNEKLFF.

As to this clonotype: Lacking the conserved final phenylalanine or tryptophan, this CDR3 likely reflects a read error. The chain carries TRBV6-2 or TRBV6-3 and TRBJ2-5; tentatively, D is TRBD2 (5 bases). The CDR3 totals 15 residues. Looked up from germline, CDR1 is MNHEY and CDR2 is SVGEGT. V was pared by 0 bases and J by 1 base, with 9 bases between. The CDR3 DNA reads as TGTGCCAGCAGTTACTCGATTGGAGGCCAAGAGACCCAGTACCTC. Protein: CASSYSIGGQETQYL.

This clonotype appeared many times. The chain carries TRBV9 and TRBJ2-7; TRBD1 is a possible D gene (7 bases). The CDR3 sequence is 15 residues long. Per the germline V gene, CDR1 is SGDLS and CDR2 is YYNGEE. V lost 3 bases and J 2 bases, leaving 15 bases between the germline ends. The CDR3 coding sequence is TGTGCCAGCAGCGAGCGACAGGGAGGCCCCTACGAGCAGTACTTC. Translating it yields CASSERQGGPYEQYF.

This clonotype appeared many times. The chain links TRBV2 to TRBJ2-2; a weak D match, TRBD2 (5 bases). This CDR3 has 14 amino acids. Germline V gives CDR1 SNHLY, CDR2 FYNNEI. Trimming pared 4 bases from V and 1 base from J, leaving 7 bases between. The CDR3 nucleotides read TGTGCCAGCAGTGTACGGGAGAACACCGGGGAGCTGTTTTTT. It codes for CASSVRENTGELFF. Filled out from reference TRBV2 and TRBJ2-2, the complete variable domain reads EPEVTQTPSHQVTQMGQEVILRCVPISNHLYFYWYRQILGQKVEFLVSFYNNEISEKSEIFDDQFSVERPDGSNFTLKIRSTKLEDSAMYFCASSVRENTGELFFGEGSRLTVL.

V gene TRBV29-1 combines with J gene TRBJ1-1; 8 bases align to TRBD1. Germline V gene sequence: CDR1 SQVTM, CDR2 ANQGSEA. The CDR3 contains 13 residues. The junction had 5 bases not matched to a gene; V was cut back by 5 bases and J by 3 bases. The CDR3 DNA sequence: TGCAGCGTTACCGGACAGGGAGACACTGAAGCTTTCTTT. Protein: CSVTGQGDTEAFF.

This clonotype has a handful of counts. The gene calls are TRBV11-2 and TRBJ2-2; D remains unclear. V lost 5 bases, J lost 1 base, and 11 bases lay in between. Per the germline V gene, CDR1 is SGHAT and CDR2 is FQNNGV. CDR3 length equals 15 residues. The CDR3 sequence is CASSTRRLNTGELFF. Here the CDR3 DNA reads TGTGCCAGCAGCACCCGAAGGCTGAACACCGGGGAGCTGTTTTTT. Combining the CDR3 with reference TRBV11-2 and TRBJ2-2 gives the whole variable domain EAGVAQSPRYKIIEKRQSVAFWCNPISGHATLYWYQQILGQGPKLLIQFQNNGVVDDSQLPKDRFSAERLKGVDSTLKIQPAKLEDSAVYLCASSTRRLNTGELFFGEGSRLTVL.

This clonotype was detected many times. The rearrangement links TRBV9 to TRBJ1-1; maybe TRBD1 (5 bases). Per the germline V gene, CDR1 is SGDLS and CDR2 is YYNGEE. V dropped 6 bases and J dropped 0 bases, with 15 bases sitting between them. The CDR3 consists of 15 residues. CDR3 amino acids: CASTLGGGLNTEAFF. The DNA of the CDR3 is TGTGCCAGCACCCTGGGGGGGGGGTTGAACACTGAAGCTTTCTTT.

The sample holds one count of this clonotype. V and J are TRBV29-1 and TRBJ1-1, with unresolved D. This CDR3 contains 11 residues. Germline V gene sequence: CDR1 SQVTM, CDR2 ANQGSEA. Trimming left V 6 bases short and J 1 base short, with 6 bases between. CDR3 nucleotide sequence: TGCAGCGTGTCCGCGAACACTGAAGCTTTCTTT. As protein: CSVSANTEAFF.

The chain combines TRBV20-1 with TRBJ1-4; D uncertain. Trimming took 6 bases from V and 13 from J, leaving 15 bases between them. CDR3 size: 11 residues. Germline V gene sequence: CDR1 DFQATT, CDR2 SNEGSKA (reference sequence). CDR3 amino acids: CSAPEGGGLFF. DNA for the CDR3: TGCAGTGCGCCAGAAGGAGGCGGACTGTTTTTT.

There are many counts of this clonotype. The chain recombines TRBV9 with TRBJ2-5; D might be TRBD1 (5 bases). V shed 3 bases and J shed 3 bases, with 24 bases lying between them. Germline V CDR1 and CDR2: SGDLS, YYNGEE. CDR3 size: 18 residues. DNA of the CDR3: TGTGCCAGCAGCGCGTGGGGCCTTAGGGGAACGACGGAAGAGACCCAGTACTTC. Translation gives CASSAWGLRGTTEETQYF.